This TCR beta chain was retrieved from a study of T cell clonality in common variable immunodeficiency (dated by TCRdb to between 2015 and 2017). Most of the CVID patients and most of the healthy controls were of Caucasian heritage. From each donor, about 4.5 to 9 ml of heparinized peripheral whole blood was collected. Genomic DNA from adults with common variable immune deficiency (CVID) and from healthy adult controls was used for sequencing of TCRbeta CDR3 repertoires. There were approximately 22 healthy adult volunteers in the control group (about 12 female and 10 or so male), ranging in age from about 20 to 75 years, with a mean age of 34. Diluted blood was density-centrifuged over Hypaque 1077 or Ficoll-Paque to isolate peripheral blood mononuclear cells. Genomic DNA was obtained from unsorted mononuclear cells through either Qiagen column purification or a centrifugation-based method. For sequencing, equivalent amounts of genomic DNA were input from CVID and control samples. For every sample, a 60 bp segment covering the rearranged TCRbeta CDR3 region was amplified and then sequenced. The immunoSEQ assay, a bias-corrected multiplex PCR with high-throughput sequencing, was employed for TCRbeta amplification. The original methods were these. Each unique nucleotide sequence was treated as a clone and annotated with V, D and J genes, copy number and frequency. Sequences were labeled productive if in frame, and non-productive if out of frame or containing stop codons. Clonality was calculated from Shannon's entropy as previously described. The predicted amino acid sequences of productive clones were used to derive the mean CDR3 Kyte-Doolittle hydropathy. Hierarchical clustering of scaled V gene usage was performed with the R hclust function using Manhattan distance and complete linkage. Sharing of clones by CDR3 amino acid sequence was evaluated by resampling 12 repertoires per group over 100 rounds. The repertoires were searched for 65 to 80 published EBV-specific and a few hundred published CMV-specific TCRbeta sequences. Analysis left out a couple of CVID samples that produced under 10,000 sequences, so around 40 CVID repertoires remained. In TCRdb, the immuneACCESS table is reduced to in-frame sequences with V and J assigned. These tables do not hold every clone; where another copy was compared, an unresolved V gene accounts for under half, and the others remain unexplained. V and J calls and clone size follow that table, whereas D and trimming were derived from the DNA. The sample records roughly 70,000 clones, none occurring a single time. Together, the top ten hold 1.5% to 2% of the sample.

The table lists this clone with many counts. Its cognate antigen has yet to be identified. The read is 3 residues too short to cover the CDR3 end, so that end is filled in from the germline J gene. The CDR3 spans 17 residues, from the cysteine through the phenylalanine. The DNA has 42 bases, all within the CDR3, and is read from base 1. V trim: 0 bases; J trim: 4 bases; unmatched bases: 4. Via the germline V gene (reference sequence), CDR1 is PRHDT and CDR2 FYEKMQ. Overall study outcomes, separate from this receptor: Increased TCRbeta clonality was found in CVID subjects compared with healthy controls (t-test p = 0.018), with the increase being most characteristic of about a third of subjects. Differences among patients in the CVID cohort limited the correlations between repertoire features and clinical complications. CVID TCRbeta sequences were reported to have fewer deletions and N-nucleotide insertions and to lack highly modified clones with 13 or more V deletions. According to the authors, figuring out what caused the increased clonality in CVID would require sequencing the repertoires of T cell subpopulations. Even though DNA input was the same, control samples had an average of about 80,000 unique sequences each, compared with 25,000 to 35,000 in CVID samples. Healthy controls shared more TCRbeta clones with each other than CVID subjects shared among themselves (p < 0.0001).

The sample was peripheral blood mononuclear cells. This receptor was taken from a person between 18 and 70 years old in good health. Recombination connected TRBV13 to TRBJ2-5, with 14 middle bases fitting TRBD2. This receptor has the CDR3 CASSLGLGTSGRETQYF. The DNA read from the CDR3 is TGTGCCAGCAGCTTAGGGCTAGGGACTAGCGGGAGAGAGACC. When the CDR3 is completed using the reference TRBV13 and TRBJ2-5 genes on either side, the full variable domain is AAGVIQSPRHLIKEKRETATLKCYPIPRHDTVYWYQQGPGQDPQFLISFYEKMQSDKGSIPDRFSAQQFSDYHSELNMSSLELGDSALYFCASSLGLGTSGRETQYFGPGTRLLVL.